This T cell receptor beta chain was profiled in a study of T cell responses to AZD1222 COVID-19 vaccine. Study-wide points: Repertoires were sampled only after the peak T cell response. Donors in the cohort were predominantly white British and more often female, and clonal diversity was possibly underestimated.

Concerning this clone: Antigen: not known.

The CDR3 consists of 13 residues. V lost 2 bases and J lost 5, with 7 bases in between. Per the germline V gene, CDR1 is MDHEN and CDR2 is SYDVKM. Using immunoSEQ multiplex PCR, the repertoire was profiled, and TCRdb retains in-frame clones only, with some absent. Among roughly 170,000 clones listed, 88% were seen once. The source of this sequence is an adult in good health. The rearrangement joins TRBV28 to TRBJ2-4; tentatively, D is TRBD1 (6 bases). The material sequenced was peripheral blood, taken on day 0 of AZD1222 vaccination. Here the CDR3 DNA reads TGTGCCAGCAGTTTAGAGGGGGAAAACATTCAGTACTTC. It specifies CASSLEGENIQYF.